These T cell receptor beta chains were read from a single sample in a study of T cell responses to AZD1222 COVID-19 vaccine. Sequencing used immunoSEQ multiplex PCR; TCRdb keeps in-frame clones, though not all of them. The sample lists roughly 120,000 clones; 65% to 85% were seen once. The source material was peripheral blood, sampled on day 0 of AZD1222 vaccination. These receptors came from an adult in good health. Each CDR3 is given without its conserved first and last residue. D genes are given only for firm matches.

V,J,D,CDR3
TRBV6-5,TRBJ1-1,-,ASNPRKGGKTEAF
TRBV30,TRBJ1-1,-,AWRSVQRDTEAF
TRBV6-1,TRBJ2-1,-,ASSEWGSSYNEQF
TRBV28,TRBJ1-1,-,ASSLSTEAF
TRBV28,TRBJ1-2,-,ASSFSDYGYT
TRBV3-1/TRBV3-2,TRBJ1-4,-,ASSQGHLEKLF
TRBV7-2,TRBJ2-4,-,ASSFGTHTKNIQY
TRBV15,TRBJ2-5,-,ATSRGELYQETQY
TRBV4-3,TRBJ2-2,TRBD1,ASSSGTEFTGELF
TRBV18,TRBJ2-5,-,ASSPLPSSMVGGETQY
TRBV7-9,TRBJ1-4,TRBD1,ASSALDRGDEKLF
TRBV21-1,TRBJ2-7,-,ASREQGAREQY
TRBV2,TRBJ2-1,TRBD2,ASRTSNNEQF
TRBV18,TRBJ1-2,TRBD1,ASSIGQGLLEGYT
TRBV28,TRBJ2-3,-,ASRPGLGGGPYTQY
TRBV6-5,TRBJ1-2,-,ASSYSLRYGYT
TRBV6-5,TRBJ1-1,-,ASSLGRLNTEAF